This TCR beta chain was sequenced in a study of blood T cell repertoires in COVID-19. Study at large: From the United States, Italy and Spain came samples of acute and convalescent COVID-19.

Per the authors' pipeline: Quantification of nucleated cells was approximated via reference gene primer amplification. Profiled with immunoSEQ multiplex PCR; TCRdb holds only in-frame clones, not every one. V, J and clone size reflect that table, while D and trimming were determined from the DNA. The data show fewer than 400,000 clones, 87% seen once. In terms of age and location, participants ranged from about 18 to 100 years and lived in around 22 US areas. The CDR3 loop spans 14 amino acids. V gave up 4 bases and J gave up 5 bases; unmatched junction bases: 2. CDR1 and CDR2 from the germline V gene are SGHNT and YYREEE (reference sequence).

The receptor was isolated from a woman aged 50 to 60 who had recovered from COVID-19. Sequenced input: PBMCs or T cells enriched from blood (not recorded which). The rearrangement uses TRBV5-4 and TRBJ2-1; 11 bases align to TRBD2. CDR3 coding DNA: TGTGCCAGCAGCCCGACTAGCGGGGACAATGAGCAGTTCTTC. It specifies CASSPTSGDNEQFF.